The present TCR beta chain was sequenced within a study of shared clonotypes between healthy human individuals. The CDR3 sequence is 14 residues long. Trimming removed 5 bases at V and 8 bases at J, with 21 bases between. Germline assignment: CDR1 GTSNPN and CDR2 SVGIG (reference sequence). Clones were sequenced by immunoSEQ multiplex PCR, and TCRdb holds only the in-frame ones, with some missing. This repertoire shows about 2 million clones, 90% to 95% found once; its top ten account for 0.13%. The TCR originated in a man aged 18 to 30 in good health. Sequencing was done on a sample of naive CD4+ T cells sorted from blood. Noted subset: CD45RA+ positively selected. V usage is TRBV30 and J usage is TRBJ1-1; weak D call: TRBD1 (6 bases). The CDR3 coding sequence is TGTGCCTGGTTTCGAGACAGGTCTGCAGGAGAAGCTTTCTTT. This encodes CAWFRDRSAGEAFF.